This T cell receptor beta chain derives from a study of cytomegalovirus exposure and HLA in healthy donors. This PCR relied on a set of 60 Vbeta primers and 13 Jbeta primers. Using immunoSEQ multiplex PCR, the repertoire was profiled, and TCRdb retains in-frame clones only, with some absent. The sample has over 75,000 clones; just under 85% are singletons. V lost 0 bases and J lost 8; bases outside the gene matches: 5. The CDR3 contains 14 residues. Per the germline V gene, CDR1 is MNHEY and CDR2 is SVGAGI. The chain carries TRBV6-5 and TRBJ1-2; TRBD1 aligns across 8 bases. The TCR comes from a woman between 18 and 29 years old in good health and CMV-seropositive. The sequencing sample was made of PBMCs. The CDR3 protein is CASSYSKTGEGYTF. CDR3 coding DNA: TGTGCCAGCAGTTACTCGAAGACAGGGGAGGGCTACACCTTC.